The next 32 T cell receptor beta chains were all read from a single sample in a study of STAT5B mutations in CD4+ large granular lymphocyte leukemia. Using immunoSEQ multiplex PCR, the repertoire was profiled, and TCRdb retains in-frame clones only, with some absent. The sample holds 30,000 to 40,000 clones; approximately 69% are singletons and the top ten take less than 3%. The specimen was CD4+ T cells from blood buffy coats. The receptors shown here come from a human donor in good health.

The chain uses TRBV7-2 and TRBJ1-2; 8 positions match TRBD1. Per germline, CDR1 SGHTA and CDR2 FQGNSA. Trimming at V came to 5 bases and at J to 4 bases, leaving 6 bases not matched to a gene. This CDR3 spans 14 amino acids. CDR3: CASSPGTGVYGYTF. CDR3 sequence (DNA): TGTGCCAGCAGCCCCGGGACAGGTGTCTATGGCTACACCTTC.

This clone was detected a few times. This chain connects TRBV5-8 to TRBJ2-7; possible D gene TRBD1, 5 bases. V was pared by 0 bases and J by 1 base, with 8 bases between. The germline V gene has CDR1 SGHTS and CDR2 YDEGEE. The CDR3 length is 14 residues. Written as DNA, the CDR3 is TGTGCCAGCAGCTTGGCAGGGCTATCCTACGAGCAGTACTTC. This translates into CASSLAGLSYEQYF.

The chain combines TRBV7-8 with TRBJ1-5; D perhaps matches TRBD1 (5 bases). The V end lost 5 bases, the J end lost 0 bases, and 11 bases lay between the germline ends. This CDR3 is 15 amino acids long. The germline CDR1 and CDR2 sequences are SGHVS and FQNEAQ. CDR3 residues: CASSPQGNSNQPQHF. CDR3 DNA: TGTGCCAGCAGCCCTCAGGGAAATAGCAATCAGCCCCAGCATTTT.

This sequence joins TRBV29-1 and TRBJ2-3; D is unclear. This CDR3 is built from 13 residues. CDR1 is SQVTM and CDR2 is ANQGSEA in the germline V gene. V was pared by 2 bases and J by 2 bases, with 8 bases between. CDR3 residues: CSVETLNTDTQYF. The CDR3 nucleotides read TGCAGCGTTGAAACGCTCAACACAGATACGCAGTATTTT.

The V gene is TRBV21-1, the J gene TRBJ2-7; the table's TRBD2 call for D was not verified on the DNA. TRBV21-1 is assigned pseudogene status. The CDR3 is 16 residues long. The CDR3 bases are TGTGCCAGCAGCACAAAATCCCTACTAAGCTCCTACGAGCAGTACTTC. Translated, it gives CASSTKSLLSSYEQYF.

CDR3 sequence reads: CASSLEGGGNIQYF. DNA of the CDR3: TGTGCCAGCAGCTTGGAAGGGGGAGGAAACATTCAGTACTTC. The chain recombines TRBV5-4 with TRBJ2-4; D is tentatively TRBD1 or TRBD2 (6 bases each). Germline CDR1 is SGHNT and CDR2 is YYREEE (reference sequence). Trimming took off 0 bases at V and 6 bases at J, with 10 bases between the two ends. There are 14 residues in the CDR3.

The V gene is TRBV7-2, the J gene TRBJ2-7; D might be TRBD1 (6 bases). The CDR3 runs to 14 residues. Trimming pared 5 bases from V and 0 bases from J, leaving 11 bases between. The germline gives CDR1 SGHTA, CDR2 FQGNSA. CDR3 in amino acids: CASSPRGISYEQYF. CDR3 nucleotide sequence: TGTGCCAGCAGCCCAAGGGGGATCTCCTACGAGCAGTACTTC.

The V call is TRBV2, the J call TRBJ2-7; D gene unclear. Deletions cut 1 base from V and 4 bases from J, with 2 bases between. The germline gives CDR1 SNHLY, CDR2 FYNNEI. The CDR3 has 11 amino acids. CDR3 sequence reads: CASSEGYEQYF. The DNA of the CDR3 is TGTGCCAGCAGTGAAGGTTACGAGCAGTACTTC.

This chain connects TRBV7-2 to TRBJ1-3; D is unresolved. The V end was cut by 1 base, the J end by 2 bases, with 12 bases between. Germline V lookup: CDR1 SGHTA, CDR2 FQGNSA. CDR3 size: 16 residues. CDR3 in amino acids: CASSLVTVLAGNTIYF. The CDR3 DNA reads TGTGCCAGCAGCTTAGTTACGGTCCTAGCTGGAAACACCATATATTTT.

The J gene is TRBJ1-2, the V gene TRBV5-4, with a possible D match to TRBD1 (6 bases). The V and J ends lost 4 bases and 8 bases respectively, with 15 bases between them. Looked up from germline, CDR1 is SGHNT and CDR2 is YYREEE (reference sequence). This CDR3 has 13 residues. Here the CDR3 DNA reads TGTGCCAGCAGCCCTAACAGGGAGAACGGCTACACCTTC. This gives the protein CASSPNRENGYTF. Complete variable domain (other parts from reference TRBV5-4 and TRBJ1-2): ETGVTQSPTHLIKTRGQQVTLRCSSQSGHNTVSWYQQALGQGPQFIFQYYREEENGRGNFPPRFSGLQFPNYSSELNVNALELDDSALYLCASSPNRENGYTFGSGTRLTVV.

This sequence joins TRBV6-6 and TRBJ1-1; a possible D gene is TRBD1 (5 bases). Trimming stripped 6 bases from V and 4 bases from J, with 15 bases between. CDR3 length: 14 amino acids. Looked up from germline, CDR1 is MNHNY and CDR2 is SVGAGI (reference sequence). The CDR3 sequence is CASSPDGGTTEAFF. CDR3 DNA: TGTGCCAGCAGCCCCGACGGGGGGACCACTGAAGCTTTCTTT.

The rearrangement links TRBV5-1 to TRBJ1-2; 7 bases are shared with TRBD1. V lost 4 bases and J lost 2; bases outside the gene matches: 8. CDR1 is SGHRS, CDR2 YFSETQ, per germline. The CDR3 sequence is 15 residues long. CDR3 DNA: TGCGCCAGCAGCACCTTCGACAGGGCGAACTATGGCTACACCTTC. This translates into CASSTFDRANYGYTF.

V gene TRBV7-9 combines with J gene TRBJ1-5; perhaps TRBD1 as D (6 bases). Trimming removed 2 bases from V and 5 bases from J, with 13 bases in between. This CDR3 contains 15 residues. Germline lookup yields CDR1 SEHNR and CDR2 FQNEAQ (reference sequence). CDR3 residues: CASSLYQGWDQPQHF. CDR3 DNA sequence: TGTGCCAGCAGCTTATATCAGGGGTGGGATCAGCCCCAGCATTTT.

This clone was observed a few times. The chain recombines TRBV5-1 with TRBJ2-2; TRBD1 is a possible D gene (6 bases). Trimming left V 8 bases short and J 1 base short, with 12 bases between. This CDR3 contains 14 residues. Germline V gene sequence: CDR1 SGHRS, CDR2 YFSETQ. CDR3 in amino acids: CASSRQENTGELFF. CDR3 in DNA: TGCGCCAGTTCTAGACAGGAGAACACCGGGGAGCTGTTTTTT.

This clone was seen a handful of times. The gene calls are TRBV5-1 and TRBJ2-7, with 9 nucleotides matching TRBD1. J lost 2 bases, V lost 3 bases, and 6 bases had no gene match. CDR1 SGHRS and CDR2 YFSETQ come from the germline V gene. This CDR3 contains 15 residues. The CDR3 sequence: CASSSTGGQPYEQYF. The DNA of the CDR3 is TGCGCCAGCAGCTCCACAGGGGGCCAACCCTACGAGCAGTACTTC.

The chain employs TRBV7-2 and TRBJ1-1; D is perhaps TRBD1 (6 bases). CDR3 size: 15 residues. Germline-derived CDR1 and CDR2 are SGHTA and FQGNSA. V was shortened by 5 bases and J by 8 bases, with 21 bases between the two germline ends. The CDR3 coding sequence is TGTGCCAGCAGCAAAGGGGGTGGGGTATTCCGGGAAGCTTTCTTT. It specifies CASSKGGGVFREAFF.

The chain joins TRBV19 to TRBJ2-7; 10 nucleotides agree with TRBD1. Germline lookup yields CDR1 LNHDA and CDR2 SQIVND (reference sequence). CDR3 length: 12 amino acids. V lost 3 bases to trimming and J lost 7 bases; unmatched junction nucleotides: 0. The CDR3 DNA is TGTGCCAGTAGTATGGGACAGGGGGAGCAGTACTTC. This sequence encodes CASSMGQGEQYF. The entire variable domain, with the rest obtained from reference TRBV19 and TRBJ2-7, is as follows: DGGITQSPKYLFRKEGQNVTLSCEQNLNHDAMYWYRQDPGQGLRLIYYSQIVNDFQKGDIAEGYSVSREKKESFPLTVTSAQKNPTAFYLCASSMGQGEQYFGPGTRLTVT.

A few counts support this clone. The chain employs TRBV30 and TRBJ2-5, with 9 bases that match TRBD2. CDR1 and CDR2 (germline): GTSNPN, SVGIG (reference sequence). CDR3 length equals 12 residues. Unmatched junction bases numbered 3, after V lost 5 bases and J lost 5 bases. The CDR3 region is CAWGGLAETQYF. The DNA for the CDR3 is TGTGCCTGGGGAGGACTAGCGGAGACCCAGTACTTC.

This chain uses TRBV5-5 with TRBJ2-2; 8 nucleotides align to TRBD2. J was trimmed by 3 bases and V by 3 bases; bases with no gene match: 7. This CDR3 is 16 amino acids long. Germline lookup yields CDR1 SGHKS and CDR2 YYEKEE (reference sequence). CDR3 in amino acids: CASSSLTSAYTGELFF. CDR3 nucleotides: TGTGCCAGCAGCTCCCTGACTAGCGCATACACCGGGGAGCTGTTTTTT.

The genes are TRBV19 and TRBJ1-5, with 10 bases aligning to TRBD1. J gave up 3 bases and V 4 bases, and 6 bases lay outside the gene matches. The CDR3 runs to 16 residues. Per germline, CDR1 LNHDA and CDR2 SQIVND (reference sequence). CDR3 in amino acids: CASSRTDRGVNQPQHF. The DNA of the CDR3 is TGTGCCAGTAGTAGAACGGACAGGGGGGTCAATCAGCCCCAGCATTTT.

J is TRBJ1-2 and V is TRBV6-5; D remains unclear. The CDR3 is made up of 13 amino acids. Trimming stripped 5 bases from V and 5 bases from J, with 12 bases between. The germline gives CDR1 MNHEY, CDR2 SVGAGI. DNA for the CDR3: TGTGCCAGCAGTGCTACAGAAAGATATGGCTACACCTTC. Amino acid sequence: CASSATERYGYTF.

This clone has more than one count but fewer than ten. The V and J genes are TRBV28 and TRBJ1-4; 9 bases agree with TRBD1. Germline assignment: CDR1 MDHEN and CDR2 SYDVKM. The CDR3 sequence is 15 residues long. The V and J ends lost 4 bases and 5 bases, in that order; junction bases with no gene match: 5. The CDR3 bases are TGTGCCAGCAGTTCCTCGGGACAGGGAAATGAAAAACTGTTTTTT. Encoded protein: CASSSSGQGNEKLFF.

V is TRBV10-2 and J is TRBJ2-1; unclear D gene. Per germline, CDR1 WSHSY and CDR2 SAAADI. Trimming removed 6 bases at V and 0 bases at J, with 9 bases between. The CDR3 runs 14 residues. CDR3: CASRPPGSYNEQFF. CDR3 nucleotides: TGCGCCAGCAGGCCCCCAGGCTCCTACAATGAGCAGTTCTTC.

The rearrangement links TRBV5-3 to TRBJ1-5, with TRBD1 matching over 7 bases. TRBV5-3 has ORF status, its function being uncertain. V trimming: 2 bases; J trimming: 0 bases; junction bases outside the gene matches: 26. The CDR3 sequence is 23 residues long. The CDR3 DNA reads TGTGCCAGAAGCTTCCTGCCTAAAAAACGGGACAGATTTTTATCGGGTAGCAATCAGCCCCAGCATTTT. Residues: CARSFLPKKRDRFLSGSNQPQHF.

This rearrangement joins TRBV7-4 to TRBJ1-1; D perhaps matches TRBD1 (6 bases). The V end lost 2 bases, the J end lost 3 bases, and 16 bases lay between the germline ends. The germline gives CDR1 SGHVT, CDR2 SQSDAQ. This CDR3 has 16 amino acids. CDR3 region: CASSLKGVGDDTEAFF. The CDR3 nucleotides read TGTGCCAGCAGCTTAAAGGGGGTAGGGGATGACACTGAAGCTTTCTTT.

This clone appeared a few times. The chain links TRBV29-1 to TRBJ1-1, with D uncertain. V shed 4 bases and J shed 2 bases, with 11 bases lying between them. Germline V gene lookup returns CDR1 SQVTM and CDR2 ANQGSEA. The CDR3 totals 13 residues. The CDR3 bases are TGCAGCGTTGTCGTCACTATCAACACTGAAGCTTTCTTT. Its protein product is CSVVVTINTEAFF.

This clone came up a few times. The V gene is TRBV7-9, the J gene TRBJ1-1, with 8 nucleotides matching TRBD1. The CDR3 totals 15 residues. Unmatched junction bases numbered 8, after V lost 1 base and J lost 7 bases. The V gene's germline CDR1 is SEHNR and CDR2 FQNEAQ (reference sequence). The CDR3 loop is CASSLDQGAKDEAFF. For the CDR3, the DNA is TGTGCCAGCAGCTTAGATCAGGGGGCAAAGGATGAAGCTTTCTTT.

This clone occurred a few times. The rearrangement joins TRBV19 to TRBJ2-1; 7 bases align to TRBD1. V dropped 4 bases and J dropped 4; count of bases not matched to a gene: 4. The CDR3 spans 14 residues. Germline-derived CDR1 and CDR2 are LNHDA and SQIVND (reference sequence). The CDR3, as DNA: TGTGCCAGTAGTAAAGGGACAGAATACAATGAGCAGTTCTTC. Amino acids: CASSKGTEYNEQFF.

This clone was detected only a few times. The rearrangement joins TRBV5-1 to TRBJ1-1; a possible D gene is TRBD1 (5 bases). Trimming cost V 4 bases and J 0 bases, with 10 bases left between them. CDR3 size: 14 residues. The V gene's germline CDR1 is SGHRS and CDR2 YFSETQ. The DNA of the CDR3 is TGCGCCAGCAGCCGGGACGGAATGAACACTGAAGCTTTCTTT. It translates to CASSRDGMNTEAFF.

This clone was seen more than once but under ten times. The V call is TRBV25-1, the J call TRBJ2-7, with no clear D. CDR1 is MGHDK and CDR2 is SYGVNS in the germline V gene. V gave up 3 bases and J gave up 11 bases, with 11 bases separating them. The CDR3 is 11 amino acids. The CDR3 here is CASSDPRKEYF. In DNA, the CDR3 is TGTGCCAGCAGTGACCCTAGGAAGGAGTACTTC.

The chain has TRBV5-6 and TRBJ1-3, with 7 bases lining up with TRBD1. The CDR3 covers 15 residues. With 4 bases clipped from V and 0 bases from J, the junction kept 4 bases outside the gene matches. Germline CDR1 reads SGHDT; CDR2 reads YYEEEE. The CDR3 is CASSMGQSSGNTIYF. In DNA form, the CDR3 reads TGTGCCAGCAGCATGGGACAGAGCTCTGGAAACACCATATATTTT.

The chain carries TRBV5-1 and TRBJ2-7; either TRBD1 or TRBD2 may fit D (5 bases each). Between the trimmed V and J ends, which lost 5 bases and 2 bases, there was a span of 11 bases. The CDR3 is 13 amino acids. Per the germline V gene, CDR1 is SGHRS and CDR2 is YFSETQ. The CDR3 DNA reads TGCGCCAGCAGGGGGGAAAACGCCTACGAGCAGTACTTC. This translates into CASRGENAYEQYF.